The 11 T cell receptor beta chains given below trace back to one sample, sequenced in a study of T cells in Graves' hyperthyroidism and ophthalmopathy. There were TCR beta CDR3 regions amplified from RNA transcripts. Using the HTBI primer set, a first-round RT-PCR was run on the TCR CDR3. TCRdb recomputed calls from the multiplex PCR reads with MiXCR, one row per CDR3 protein. There are 500,000 to 650,000 distinct CDR3 sequences in the sample; 14% occur only once, and about an eighth lies in the top ten. The sample taken for sequencing was blood. These receptors were obtained from a woman aged 45 to 65 with Graves' ophthalmopathy.

Many counts were recorded for this clonotype. The rearrangement links TRBV7-2 to TRBJ2-7; D gene unclear. The V gene's germline CDR1 is SGHTA and CDR2 FQGNSA. The CDR3 totals 12 residues. CDR3 bases: TGTGCTACACGCTCAGCAGGTTACGAGCAGTACTTC. Translation gives CATRSAGYEQYF.

This clonotype has at least ten counts. The chain combines TRBV18 with TRBJ1-1; 10 bases fit TRBD1. The CDR3 loop spans 16 amino acids. The V segment lost 4 bases and the J segment 0 bases; nucleotides outside the gene matches: 5. Germline loops: CDR1 KGHSH, CDR2 LQKENI. CDR3 DNA sequence: TGTGCCAGCTCACTCAGACAGGGGGCTTTGAACACTGAAGCTTTCTTT. Its translation is CASSLRQGALNTEAFF.

This clonotype was observed at least ten times. The V gene is TRBV7-9, the J gene TRBJ2-5; TRBD2 agrees at 10 bases. Trimming at V came to 6 bases and at J to 2 bases, leaving 6 bases not matched to a gene. Germline V lookup: CDR1 SEHNR, CDR2 FQNEAQ (reference sequence). This CDR3 comprises 15 residues. The CDR3 DNA sequence: TGTGCCAGCAGTCCTAGCGGGGGCGAACAAGAGACCCAGTACTTC. Translation: CASSPSGGEQETQYF.

This clonotype was detected ten times or more. This chain links TRBV20-1 with TRBJ1-1, with 7 bases matching TRBD1. V trimming: 6 bases; J trimming: 1 base; junction bases outside the gene matches: 5. CDR1 DFQATT and CDR2 SNEGSKA come from the germline V gene (reference sequence). The CDR3 covers 13 residues. The CDR3 here is CSANRGTNTEAFF. The CDR3 DNA is TGCAGTGCCAACAGGGGTACGAACACTGAAGCTTTCTTT.

This clonotype was seen ten or more times. In DNA, the CDR3 is TGTGCCAGCGCGAGGGATATCGCAGATACGCAGTATTTT. Encoded protein: CASARDIADTQYF. This chain uses TRBV5-5 with TRBJ2-3; TRBD2 is a possible D gene (5 bases). V was shortened by 7 bases and J by 4 bases, with 13 bases between the two germline ends. Germline lookup yields CDR1 SGHKS and CDR2 YYEKEE (reference sequence). CDR3 length: 13 amino acids.

The rearrangement links TRBV19 to TRBJ2-3; the D gene is possibly TRBD1 (6 bases). Trimming left V 3 bases short and J 2 bases short, with 9 bases between. CDR1 LNHDA and CDR2 SQIVND come from the germline V gene (reference sequence). This CDR3 has 14 residues. CDR3 region: CASSIGQTTDTQYF. CDR3 nucleotides: TGTGCCAGTAGTATCGGACAGACCACAGATACGCAGTATTTT.

This clonotype was seen ten or more times. The rearrangement links TRBV20-1 to TRBJ2-2; TRBD2 matches at 10 bases. Unmatched junction bases numbered 7, after V lost 0 bases and J lost 6 bases. CDR3 length equals 16 residues. Germline CDR1 reads DFQATT; CDR2 reads SNEGSKA (reference sequence). The DNA for the CDR3 is TGCAGTGCTAGAGATAACCTAGCGGGAGATGCCGGGGAGCTGTTTTTT. Its translation: CSARDNLAGDAGELFF.

This clonotype has a count of ten or more. In nucleotides, the CDR3 is TGTGCCAGCAGTTTAGGTGGGCGAGGCAGCCCTAGCAATCAGCCCCAGCATTTT. Protein product: CASSLGGRGSPSNQPQHF. V gene TRBV12-3 or TRBV12-4 combines with J gene TRBJ1-5, with D unclear. The CDR3 loop spans 18 amino acids. The V end was cut by 1 base, the J end by 0 bases, with 16 bases between.

This clonotype was counted many times. This chain joins TRBV5-1 and TRBJ2-3, with D uncertain. The ends were cut back, 2 bases at V and 9 bases at J, with 10 bases in the middle. The CDR3 contains 12 residues. Germline loops: CDR1 SGHRS, CDR2 YFSETQ. The DNA of the CDR3 is TGCGCCAGCAGCTTAACTGGACGGACGCAGTATTTT. It specifies CASSLTGRTQYF.

The chain combines TRBV5-1 with TRBJ1-1; D gene ambiguous. The V gene's germline CDR1 is SGHRS and CDR2 YFSETQ. The CDR3 runs 14 residues. The germline V and J ends were trimmed by 5 bases and 5 bases, with 16 bases remaining between them. As DNA, the CDR3 is TGCGCCAGCAGTATGTCCAGGAGCCATACTGAAGCTTTCTTT. Translation gives CASSMSRSHTEAFF.

In its sample, this clonotype was seen a few times. The genes are TRBV28 and TRBJ2-1; D ambiguous. V lost 5 bases and J 0 bases, leaving 14 bases between the germline ends. Germline V gene data show CDR1 as MDHEN and CDR2 as SYDVKM. CDR3 size: 16 residues. The CDR3 sequence: CASSTPDPSSYNEQFF. CDR3 nucleotides: TGTGCCAGCAGTACCCCCGATCCAAGCTCCTACAATGAGCAGTTCTTC.